The rows below give T cell receptor beta chains drawn from one sample of a study of blood T cell repertoires in COVID-19. This table comes from immunoSEQ multiplex PCR, and its TCRdb copy is limited to in-frame clones, with some not included. The sample carries about 190,000 clones, less than 80% recorded once. The specimen sequenced was peripheral blood. These receptors all stem from a woman between 45 and 60 years old with acute or convalescent COVID-19. CDR3s include the opening cysteine and the closing phenylalanine or tryptophan. D genes are given only for firm matches. Rows may omit the clone size; those that give it use once, few, many or a size class.

V	size	D	J	CDR3	DNA
TRBV6-5	NA	NA	TRBJ2-7	CASRGGSYEQYF	TGTGCCAGCAGGGGGGGCTCCTACGAGCAGTACTTC
TRBV15	NA	NA	TRBJ2-1	CATSSPLPRGLMRAYNEQFF	TGTGCCACCAGCAGCCCGCTTCCCCGGGGGTTGATGAGGGCCTACAATGAGCAGTTCTTC
TRBV5-1	NA	TRBD1	TRBJ1-2	CASSLEGQPNYGYTF	TGCGCCAGCAGCTTGGAGGGACAGCCTAACTATGGCTACACCTTC
TRBV10-3	NA	NA	TRBJ1-5	CAISGGVGNQPQHF	TGTGCCATCAGTGGAGGAGTTGGTAATCAGCCCCAGCATTTT
TRBV6-5	NA	TRBD1	TRBJ1-6	CASSLTGALNSPLHF	TGTGCCAGCAGCCTCACAGGGGCACTTAATTCACCCCTCCACTTT
TRBV6-1	NA	NA	TRBJ1-4	CASSEALVVDEKLFF	TGTGCCAGCAGTGAAGCGTTGGTTGTAGATGAAAAACTGTTTTTT
TRBV9	NA	NA	TRBJ1-1	CASSVAQGLPTEAFF	TGTGCCAGCAGCGTAGCCCAGGGCTTGCCCACTGAAGCTTTCTTT
TRBV20-1	NA	NA	TRBJ1-2	CSASAEGLGYTF	TGCAGTGCTAGTGCGGAGGGACTTGGCTACACCTTC
TRBV6-5	few	TRBD2	TRBJ2-7	CASRTSGSSEQYF	TGTGCCAGCAGGACTAGCGGGTCCTCCGAGCAGTACTTC
TRBV24-1	NA	NA	TRBJ1-5	CATSDQPGAPQHF	TGTGCCACCAGTGATCAACCTGGGGCACCCCAGCATTTT
TRBV3-1/TRBV3-2	NA	NA	TRBJ2-7	CASSQFPGTGYEQYF	TGTGCCAGCAGCCAATTTCCGGGTACCGGCTACGAGCAGTACTTC
TRBV9	NA	TRBD2	TRBJ2-3	CASSLGVAGGTDTQYF	TGTGCCAGCAGCTTAGGGGTAGCGGGAGGTACAGATACGCAGTATTTT
TRBV5-4	NA	NA	TRBJ2-1	CASSLAGLAMNEQFF	TGTGCCAGCAGCTTGGCCGGTCTAGCGATGAATGAGCAGTTCTTC
TRBV6-5	NA	NA	TRBJ2-7	CASSRGVSYEQYF	TGTGCCAGCAGCCGCGGGGTGTCCTACGAGCAGTACTTC
TRBV29-1	NA	NA	TRBJ1-1	CSVRKLGTEAFF	TGCAGCGTTCGGAAACTGGGCACCGAAGCTTTCTTT
TRBV28	NA	TRBD1	TRBJ1-4	CASSSLTGGHEKLFF	TGTGCCAGCAGTTCCCTGACAGGGGGCCATGAAAAACTGTTTTTT
TRBV30	NA	TRBD2	TRBJ2-2	CAWKAGGYGELFF	TGTGCCTGGAAAGCGGGAGGGTACGGGGAGCTGTTTTTT
TRBV7-2	NA	TRBD1	TRBJ2-5	CASSFDRGQETQYF	TGTGCCAGCAGCTTCGACAGGGGGCAAGAGACCCAGTACTTC
TRBV6-5	NA	TRBD2	TRBJ2-1	CASSYVTSGLIEQFF	TGTGCCAGCAGTTACGTGACTAGCGGGTTGATTGAGCAGTTCTTC
TRBV28	NA	TRBD1	TRBJ2-3	CASSSTGTGTYTQYF	TGTGCCAGCAGTTCCACCGGGACAGGGACCTATACGCAGTATTTT
TRBV4-2	many	TRBD1	TRBJ2-1	CASSQDVTGDPGAIYNEQFF	TGTGCCAGCAGCCAAGACGTGACAGGGGATCCGGGAGCAATCTACAATGAGCAGTTCTTC
TRBV6-6	few	TRBD2	TRBJ2-2	CASSKGTSVDTGELFF	TGTGCCAGCAGTAAAGGGACTAGCGTTGACACCGGGGAGCTGTTTTTT
TRBV4-1	NA	TRBD2	TRBJ2-3	CASSALAGTDTQYF	TGCGCCAGCAGCGCACTAGCGGGCACAGATACGCAGTATTTT
TRBV6-5	NA	TRBD1	TRBJ1-3	CASRRQGASDTIYF	TGTGCCAGCAGACGACAGGGCGCCTCGGACACCATATATTTT
TRBV6-5	NA	NA	TRBJ1-1	CASSYMGRNTEAFF	TGTGCCAGCAGTTACATGGGCAGGAACACTGAAGCTTTCTTT
TRBV12-3/TRBV12-4	once	NA	TRBJ2-1	CASCGLGFGEQFF	TGTGCCAGCTGCGGGTTGGGGTTTGGCGAGCAGTTCTTC
TRBV19	NA	NA	TRBJ1-2	CASRSSYGYTF	TGTGCCAGTCGGAGTTCCTATGGCTACACCTTC
TRBV5-6	few	NA	TRBJ1-1	CASSLLNTGHTEAFF	TGTGCCAGCAGCTTGCTCAATACAGGGCACACTGAAGCTTTCTTT
TRBV5-4	NA	NA	TRBJ2-3	CASSLTGTDTQYF	TGTGCCAGCAGCTTGACCGGTACAGATACGCAGTATTTT
TRBV19	NA	TRBD1	TRBJ2-1	CASSMGQGINEQFF	TGTGCCAGTAGTATGGGACAGGGAATCAATGAGCAGTTCTTC
TRBV10-1	few	TRBD2	TRBJ2-3	CASSVDGRRTDTQYF	TGCGCCAGCAGTGTCGACGGGAGGCGCACAGATACGCAGTATTTT
TRBV6-1	NA	TRBD1	TRBJ2-3	CASSERQGVSTDTQYF	TGTGCCAGCAGTGAAAGACAGGGGGTTAGCACAGATACGCAGTATTTT
TRBV18	once	NA	TRBJ1-5	CASSPGLGEPQHF	TGTGCCAGCTCACCAGGCTTAGGGGAGCCCCAGCATTTT
TRBV27	NA	TRBD1	TRBJ1-5	CASSRTGNQPQHF	TGTGCCAGCAGTAGGACAGGGAATCAGCCCCAGCATTTT
TRBV7-2	NA	TRBD1	TRBJ2-7	CASSSGQGAGEQYF	TGTGCCAGCAGCTCCGGACAGGGGGCTGGGGAGCAGTACTTC
TRBV7-2	few	NA	TRBJ2-7	CASTKGGTYEQYF	TGTGCCAGCACCAAGGGGGGGACCTACGAGCAGTACTTC
TRBV7-8	NA	TRBD2	TRBJ2-4	CASSLTSGGAKNIQYF	TGTGCCAGCAGCCTCACTAGCGGGGGAGCCAAAAACATTCAGTACTTC
TRBV4-1	NA	TRBD1	TRBJ2-1	CASSHETGVSYNEQFF	TGCGCCAGCAGCCATGAGACAGGGGTATCCTACAATGAGCAGTTCTTC
TRBV7-8	NA	NA	TRBJ2-1	CASSLALGLGGNEQFF	TGTGCCAGCAGCTTAGCGCTCGGACTCGGGGGCAATGAGCAGTTCTTC
TRBV30	NA	TRBD2	TRBJ2-7	CACWTSGRYEQYF	TGTGCCTGCTGGACTAGCGGGAGATACGAGCAGTACTTC
TRBV19	few	NA	TRBJ2-5	CASSPDGGRQTQYF	TGTGCCAGTAGTCCCGACGGGGGAAGGCAGACCCAGTACTTC
TRBV5-1	NA	NA	TRBJ2-7	CASSHGQLSYEQYF	TGCGCCAGCAGCCACGGACAGCTCTCCTACGAGCAGTACTTC
TRBV9	NA	NA	TRBJ1-2	CASRSTENYGYTF	TGTGCCAGCAGATCGACGGAGAACTATGGCTACACCTTC
TRBV7-9	NA	NA	TRBJ2-2	CASSLDWRSQAGELFF	TGTGCCAGCAGCTTAGACTGGAGGAGTCAGGCCGGGGAGCTGTTTTTT
TRBV18	NA	TRBD1	TRBJ1-1	CASSPLRTGEAITEAFF	TGTGCCAGCTCACCACTTAGGACAGGAGAGGCGATTACTGAAGCTTTCTTT
TRBV3-1/TRBV3-2	NA	TRBD1	TRBJ2-2	CASSQDRYRGPHTGELFF	TGTGCCAGCAGCCAAGATCGGTACAGGGGGCCTCACACCGGGGAGCTGTTTTTT
TRBV20-1	few	NA	TRBJ2-1	CSAILVNEQFF	TGCAGTGCTATACTAGTCAATGAGCAGTTCTTC
TRBV18	NA	NA	TRBJ1-1	CASSPSEGANTEAFF	TGTGCCAGCTCCCCCTCGGAAGGGGCGAACACTGAAGCTTTCTTT